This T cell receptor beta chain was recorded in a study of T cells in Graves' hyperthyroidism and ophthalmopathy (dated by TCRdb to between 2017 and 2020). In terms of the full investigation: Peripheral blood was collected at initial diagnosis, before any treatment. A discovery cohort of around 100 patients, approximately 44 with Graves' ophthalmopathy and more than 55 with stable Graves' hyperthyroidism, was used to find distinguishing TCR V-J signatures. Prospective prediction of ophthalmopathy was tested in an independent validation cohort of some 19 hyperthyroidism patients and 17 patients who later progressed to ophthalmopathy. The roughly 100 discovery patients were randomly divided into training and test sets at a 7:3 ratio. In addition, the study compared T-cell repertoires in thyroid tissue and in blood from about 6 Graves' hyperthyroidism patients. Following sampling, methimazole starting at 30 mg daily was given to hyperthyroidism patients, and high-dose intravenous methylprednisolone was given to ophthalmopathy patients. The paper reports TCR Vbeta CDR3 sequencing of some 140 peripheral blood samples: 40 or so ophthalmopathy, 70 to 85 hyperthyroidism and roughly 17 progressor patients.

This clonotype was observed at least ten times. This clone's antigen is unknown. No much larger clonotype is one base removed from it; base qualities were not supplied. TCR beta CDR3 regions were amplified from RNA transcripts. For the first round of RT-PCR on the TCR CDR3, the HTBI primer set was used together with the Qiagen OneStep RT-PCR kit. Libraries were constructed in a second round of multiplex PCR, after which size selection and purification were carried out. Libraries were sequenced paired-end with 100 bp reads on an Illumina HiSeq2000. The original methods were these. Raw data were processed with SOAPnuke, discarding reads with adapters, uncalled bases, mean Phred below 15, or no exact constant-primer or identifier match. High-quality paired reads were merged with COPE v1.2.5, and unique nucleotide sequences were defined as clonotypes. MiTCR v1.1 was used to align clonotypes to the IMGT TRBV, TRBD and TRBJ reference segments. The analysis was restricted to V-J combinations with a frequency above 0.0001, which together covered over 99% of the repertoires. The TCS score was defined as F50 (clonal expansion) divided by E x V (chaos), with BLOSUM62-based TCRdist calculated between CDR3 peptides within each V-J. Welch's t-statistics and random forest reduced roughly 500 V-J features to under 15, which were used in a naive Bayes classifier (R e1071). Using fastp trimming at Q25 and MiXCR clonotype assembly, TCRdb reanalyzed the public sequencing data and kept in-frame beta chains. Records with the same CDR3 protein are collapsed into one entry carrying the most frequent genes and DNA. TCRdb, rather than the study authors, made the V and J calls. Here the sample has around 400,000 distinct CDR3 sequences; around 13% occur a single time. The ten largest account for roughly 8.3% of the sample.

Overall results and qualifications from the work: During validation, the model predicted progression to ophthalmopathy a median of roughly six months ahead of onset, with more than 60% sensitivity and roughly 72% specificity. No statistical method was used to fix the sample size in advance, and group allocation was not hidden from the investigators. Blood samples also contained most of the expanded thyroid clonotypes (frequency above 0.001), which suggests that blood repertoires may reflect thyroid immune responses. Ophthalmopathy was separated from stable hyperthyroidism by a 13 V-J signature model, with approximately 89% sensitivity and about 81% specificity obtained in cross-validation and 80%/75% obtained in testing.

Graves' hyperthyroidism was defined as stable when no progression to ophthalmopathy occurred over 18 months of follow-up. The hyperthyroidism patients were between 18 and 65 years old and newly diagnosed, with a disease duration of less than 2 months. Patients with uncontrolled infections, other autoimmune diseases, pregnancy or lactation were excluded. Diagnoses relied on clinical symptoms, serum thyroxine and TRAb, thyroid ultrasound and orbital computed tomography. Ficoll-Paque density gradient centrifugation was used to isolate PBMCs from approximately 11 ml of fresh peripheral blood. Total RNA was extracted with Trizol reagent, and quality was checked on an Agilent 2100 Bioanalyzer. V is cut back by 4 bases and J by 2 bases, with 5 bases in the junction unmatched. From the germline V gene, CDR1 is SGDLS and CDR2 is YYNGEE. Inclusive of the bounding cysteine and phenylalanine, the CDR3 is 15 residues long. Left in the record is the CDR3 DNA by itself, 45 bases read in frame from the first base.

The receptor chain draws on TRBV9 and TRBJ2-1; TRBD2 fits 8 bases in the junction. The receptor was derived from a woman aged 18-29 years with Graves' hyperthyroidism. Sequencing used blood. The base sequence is TGTGCCAGCAGCCTCAGCGGGAGCCCCTACAATGAGCAGTTCTTC. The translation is CASSLSGSPYNEQFF.